These T cell receptor beta chains were read from a single sample in a study of relationships among human T cell subsets. TCRdb used MiXCR to reprocess the multiplex PCR reads, holding one entry per CDR3 protein. This table holds approximately 4,300 distinct CDR3 sequences, about 77% found once. Sequences were obtained from total T cells sorted from blood. The receptors shown here come from a man aged 35 to 55 in good health. Both conserved end residues are trimmed from each CDR3. For some rows the clone size is stated as once, few or many, or as a class when expanded; others skip it.

11	.	TRBV11-2	TRBJ2-4	ASSGRGPNIQY
14	.	TRBV13	TRBJ2-3	ASSPPGRTSTDTQY
14	few	TRBV24-1	TRBJ2-1	ATSGGTSGRYNEQF
11	.	TRBV29-1	TRBJ2-1	SARPRGSNEQF
11	.	TRBV30	TRBJ1-2	AWRGMVDYGYT
11	.	TRBV4-1	TRBJ1-2	ANSHPELYGYT
13	.	TRBV12-3/TRBV12-4	TRBJ1-5	ASTFGQGVNQPQH
13	.	TRBV13	TRBJ2-5	ASSFADGAGETQY
13	.	TRBV4-1	TRBJ2-1	ASSQNSGRAREQF
11	.	TRBV27	TRBJ2-7	ASRTSGTYEQY
16	once	TRBV7-9	TRBJ2-7	ASSSRPTDRGSSYEQY
12	.	TRBV6-5	TRBJ2-7	ASSWTGRNDEQY
15	.	TRBV6-1	TRBJ2-3	ASSRLAGGYSTDTQY
14	.	TRBV11-2	TRBJ2-3	ASSLGIAANTDTQY
13	.	TRBV20-1	TRBJ1-5	SARDGTGGSQPQH
17	.	TRBV14	TRBJ2-3	ASSQDRKTLAGGTDTQY
10	.	TRBV6-6	TRBJ2-1	AFGQSYNEQF
13	few	TRBV11-2	TRBJ2-3	ASSQTSGDTDTQY
11	.	TRBV19	TRBJ2-1	ASRQGNYNEQF
14	.	TRBV23-1	TRBJ1-1	ASSQSRPRVWTEAF
12	few	TRBV20-1	TRBJ2-1	SAEDRGQYNEQF
11	.	TRBV6-6	TRBJ1-1	ASSYSMESGAF
11	.	TRBV30	TRBJ1-5	AWNRDGTQPQH
13	.	TRBV10-3	TRBJ1-1	AIRQLRGEETEAF
14	.	TRBV12-3/TRBV12-4	TRBJ2-1	ASSNIGLAGGDEQF
9	.	TRBV19	TRBJ2-3	ASSRTDTQY
10	once	TRBV24-1	TRBJ1-5	ATSVSDQPQH
10	.	TRBV6-1	TRBJ1-1	ASSPWATEAF
13	.	TRBV7-9	TRBJ1-1	ASSLNRRANTEAF
11	once	TRBV6-4	TRBJ2-3	ASSEAGVDTQY